This paragraph reports one TCR beta chain. Its cognate antigen has yet to be identified. One base away there is no much larger clone; base qualities are not given. Ficoll-Paque density gradient centrifugation was the method used to isolate PBMCs. Inclusive of the bounding cysteine and phenylalanine, the CDR3 is 14 residues long. The retained sequence is limited to the CDR3, 42 bases, with the frame set at the first base. V drops 1 base and J drops 5 bases, leaving 11 bases in between. CDR1 SGHVS and CDR2 FNYEAQ were looked up in the germline V gene. This sample was taken from a study of T-cell memory formation after mild COVID-19 listed by TCRdb under 2021. Regarding the study in general: TCR sequence clusters from the two donors were found to be largely donor specific. In two donors, T-cell clones that expanded and contracted after mild COVID-19 were tracked by sequencing TCRalpha and TCRbeta repertoires over time. Two young, previously healthy adult volunteers, one female and one male, were included in the cohort.

Broader findings and caveats from the paper: SARS-CoV-2 specificity of the second-wave clones peaking on day 37 was not confirmed. Only two mild cases were covered by the study, and larger cohorts that include severe cases with pre-infection samples were considered necessary. Some responding clones were found in pre-infection memory, which suggests that pre-existing cross-reactive memory T cells took part in the SARS-CoV-2 response. Contracting CD4+ clones were found mainly in CM and EM memory subsets, while CD8+ clones were enriched in EMRA. Balanced CD4/CD8 phenotypes were observed for clones contracting from day 15 to 85, whereas a bias towards CD4+ was observed for a second wave of clones expanding from day 15 to 37.

The listed sequencing device is Illumina NovaSeq 6000. TCRalpha and TCRbeta cDNA libraries were constructed by 5'RACE with constant-segment primers, with sample barcodes and unique molecular identifiers being introduced. Trizol reagent was used to extract RNA from every sample. The libraries were amplified in two PCR steps, and the second step added a second sample barcode and Illumina TruSeq adapters. Sequencing of the libraries was done on an Illumina NovaSeq, producing 2 x 150 bp paired-end reads. Regarding the original processing steps: With migec v1.2.7, reads were demultiplexed and then collapsed into UMI-guided consensus sequences. Using mixcr v2.1.11, UMI consensuses were aligned to TRA and TRB V and J templates and then assembled into clonotypes. Expanded or contracted clonotypes were those called significant by both edgeR and NoisET, with noise models trained on biological replicates. For edgeR calls, the cutoffs were a false discovery rate-adjusted p below 0.01 and a log2 fold-change threshold of 1. PCA with hierarchical clustering of max-normalized trajectories of the 1000 most abundant clonotypes was used as exploratory dynamics analysis. Separately sequenced CD4+ and CD8+ repertoires were used to assign a CD4 or CD8 phenotype to each responding clone. TCRdb trimmed the raw reads at Q25, called clones with MiXCR and kept productive beta chains. Rows matching on CDR3 protein sequence are summarized as one entry with the most common DNA and genes. The V and J calls shown here were made by TCRdb, not taken from the authors' results. The sample contains approximately 450,000 distinct CDR3 sequences, 18% of them found a single time. The ten largest account for roughly 12% of the sample.

The sequence is built from TRBV7-6 and TRBJ2-5; no D gene call is confident. Sequenced: PBMCs or a T cell subset sorted from them (not recorded which). The source is an adult woman who had mild COVID-19 (a few samples of this study predate the infection). The sample titles of this study are shuffled in the database, so cell type and time point are left out; the donor was told from shared clones. The CDR3 reads CASSLVSVGETQYF. The DNA is TGTGCCAGCAGCTTAGTTTCGGTAGGCGAGACCCAGTACTTC.